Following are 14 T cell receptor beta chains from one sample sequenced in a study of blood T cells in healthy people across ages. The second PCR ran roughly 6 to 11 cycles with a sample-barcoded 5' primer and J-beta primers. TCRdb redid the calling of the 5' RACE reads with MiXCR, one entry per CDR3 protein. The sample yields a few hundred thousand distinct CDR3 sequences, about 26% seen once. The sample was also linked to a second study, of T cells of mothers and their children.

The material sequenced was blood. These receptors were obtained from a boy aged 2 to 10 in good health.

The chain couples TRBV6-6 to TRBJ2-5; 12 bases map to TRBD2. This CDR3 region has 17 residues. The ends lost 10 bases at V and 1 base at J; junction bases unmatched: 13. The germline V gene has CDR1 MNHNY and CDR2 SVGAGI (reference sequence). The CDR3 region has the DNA TGTGCCATCGCCAGGACTAGCGGGGCTATAGGCCAAGAGACCCAGTACTTC. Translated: CAIARTSGAIGQETQYF.

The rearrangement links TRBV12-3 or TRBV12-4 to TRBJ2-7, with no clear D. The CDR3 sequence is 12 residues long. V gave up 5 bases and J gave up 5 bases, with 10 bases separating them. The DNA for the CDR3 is TGTGCCAGCAGTCTTTCCTCGGACGAGCAGTACTTC. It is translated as CASSLSSDEQYF.

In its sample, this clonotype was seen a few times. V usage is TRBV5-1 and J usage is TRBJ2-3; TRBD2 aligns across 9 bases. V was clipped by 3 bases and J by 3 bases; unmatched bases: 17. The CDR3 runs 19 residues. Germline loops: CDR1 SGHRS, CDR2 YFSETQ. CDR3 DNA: TGCGCCAGCAGCTCCTTGGCTAGCGGGAAGGGTCGCTGGACAGATACGCAGTATTTT. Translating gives CASSSLASGKGRWTDTQYF.

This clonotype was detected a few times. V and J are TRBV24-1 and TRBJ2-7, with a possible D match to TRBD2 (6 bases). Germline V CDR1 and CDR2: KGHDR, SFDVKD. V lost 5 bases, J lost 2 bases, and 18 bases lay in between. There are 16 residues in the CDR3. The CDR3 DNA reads TGTGCCACCAGTGGGGACTGGGTAGTCGGGGCCTACGAGCAGTACTTC. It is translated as CATSGDWVVGAYEQYF.

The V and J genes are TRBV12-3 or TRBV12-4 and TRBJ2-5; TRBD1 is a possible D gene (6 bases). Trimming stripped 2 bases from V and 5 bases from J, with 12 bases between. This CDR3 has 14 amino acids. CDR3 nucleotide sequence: TGTGCCAGCAGTTTAAGGGACAATTCGGAGACCCAGTACTTC. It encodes CASSLRDNSETQYF.

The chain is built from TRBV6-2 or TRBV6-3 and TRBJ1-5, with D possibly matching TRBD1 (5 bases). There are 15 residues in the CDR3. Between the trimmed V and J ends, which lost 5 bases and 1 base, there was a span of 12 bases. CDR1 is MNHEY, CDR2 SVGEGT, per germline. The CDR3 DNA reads TGTGCCAGCAGTCCTCAGAGGGGAAGCAATCAGCCCCAGCATTTT. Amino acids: CASSPQRGSNQPQHF.

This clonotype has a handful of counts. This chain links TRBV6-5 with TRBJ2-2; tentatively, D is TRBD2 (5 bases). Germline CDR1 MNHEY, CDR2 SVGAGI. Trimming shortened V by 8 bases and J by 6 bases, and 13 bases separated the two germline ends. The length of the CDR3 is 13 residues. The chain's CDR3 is CASGSVRSGELFF. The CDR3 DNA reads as TGTGCCAGCGGGAGCGTCAGGTCCGGGGAGCTGTTTTTT.

CDR3: CASSPREPGPPVNEQFF. Here the CDR3 DNA reads TGTGCCAGCAGCCCCCGGGAACCGGGACCGCCTGTTAATGAGCAGTTCTTC. The rearrangement uses TRBV5-5 and TRBJ2-5; D possibly uses TRBD1 or TRBD2 (5 bases each). With the DNA end fitting TRBJ2-1 better, the J assignment may be wrong. CDR3 size: 17 residues. Germline V lookup: CDR1 SGHKS, CDR2 YYEKEE (reference sequence).

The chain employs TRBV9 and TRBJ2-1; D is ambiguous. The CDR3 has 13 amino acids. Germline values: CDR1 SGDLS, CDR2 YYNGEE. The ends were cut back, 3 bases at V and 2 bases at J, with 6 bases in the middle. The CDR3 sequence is CASSDGTYNEQFF. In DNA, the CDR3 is TGTGCCAGCAGCGACGGTACCTACAATGAGCAGTTCTTC. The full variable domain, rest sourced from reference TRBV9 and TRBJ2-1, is DSGVTQTPKHLITATGQRVTLRCSPRSGDLSVYWYQQSLDQGLQFLIQYYNGEERAKGNILERFSAQQFPDLHSELNLSSLELGDSALYFCASSDGTYNEQFFGPGTRLTVL.

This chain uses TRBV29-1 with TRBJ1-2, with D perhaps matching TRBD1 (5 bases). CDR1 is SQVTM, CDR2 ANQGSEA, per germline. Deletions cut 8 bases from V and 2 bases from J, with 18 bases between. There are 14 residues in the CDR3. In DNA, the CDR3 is TGCAGCTCCCTGGGGCAGGACGGAAACTATGGCTACACCTTC. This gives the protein CSSLGQDGNYGYTF.

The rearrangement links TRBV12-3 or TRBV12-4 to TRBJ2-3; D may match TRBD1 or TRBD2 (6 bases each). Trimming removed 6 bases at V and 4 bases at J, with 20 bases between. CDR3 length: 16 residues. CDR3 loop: CASSLSWRGKPDTQYF. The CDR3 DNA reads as TGTGCCAGCAGCCTTTCCTGGAGGGGGAAGCCAGATACGCAGTATTTT.

The CDR3 sequence: CASSLTGVYGYTF. CDR3 nucleotides: TGTGCCAGCAGTCTTACAGGAGTCTATGGCTACACCTTC. The chain has TRBV5-5 and TRBJ1-2; D may be TRBD1 (5 bases). The CDR3 is made up of 13 amino acids. Germline V gives CDR1 SGHKS, CDR2 YYEKEE (reference sequence). The V end was cut by 5 bases, the J end by 4 bases, with 12 bases between.

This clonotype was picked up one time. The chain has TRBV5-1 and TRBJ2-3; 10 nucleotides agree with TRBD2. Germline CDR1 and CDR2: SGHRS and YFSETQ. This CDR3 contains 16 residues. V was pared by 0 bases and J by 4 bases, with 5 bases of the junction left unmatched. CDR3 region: CASSLESLAGADTQYF. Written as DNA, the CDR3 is TGCGCCAGCAGCTTGGAGTCCCTAGCGGGGGCAGATACGCAGTATTTT.

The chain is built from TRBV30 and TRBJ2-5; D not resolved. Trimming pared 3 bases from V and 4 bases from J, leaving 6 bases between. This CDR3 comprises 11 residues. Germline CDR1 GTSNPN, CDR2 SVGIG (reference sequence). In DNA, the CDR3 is TGTGCCTGGAGCCACCGAGAGACCCAGTACTTC. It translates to CAWSHRETQYF. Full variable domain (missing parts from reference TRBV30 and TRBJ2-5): SQTIHQWPATLVQPVGSPLSLECTVEGTSNPNLYWYRQAAGRGLQLLFYSVGIGQISSEVPQNLSASRPQDRQFILSSKKLLLSDSGFYLCAWSHRETQYFGPGTRLLVL.